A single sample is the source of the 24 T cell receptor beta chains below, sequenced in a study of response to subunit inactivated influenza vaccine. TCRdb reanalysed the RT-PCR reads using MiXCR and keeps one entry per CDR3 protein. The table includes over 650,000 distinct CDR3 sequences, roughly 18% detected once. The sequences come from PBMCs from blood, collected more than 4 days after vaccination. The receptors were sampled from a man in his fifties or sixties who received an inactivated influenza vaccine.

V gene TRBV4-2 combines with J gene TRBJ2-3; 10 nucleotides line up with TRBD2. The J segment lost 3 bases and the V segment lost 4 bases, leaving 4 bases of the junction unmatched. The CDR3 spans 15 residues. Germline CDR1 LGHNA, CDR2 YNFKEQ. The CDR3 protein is CASSPAGGKTDTQYF. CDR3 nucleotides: TGTGCCAGCAGCCCAGCGGGGGGGAAAACAGATACGCAGTATTTT.

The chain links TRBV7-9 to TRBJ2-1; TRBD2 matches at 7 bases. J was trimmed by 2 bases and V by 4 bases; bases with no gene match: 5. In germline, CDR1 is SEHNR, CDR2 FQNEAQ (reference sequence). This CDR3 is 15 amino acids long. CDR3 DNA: TGTGCCAGCAGCTGGCGGGGGACTACCTACAATGAGCAGTTCTTC. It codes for CASSWRGTTYNEQFF.

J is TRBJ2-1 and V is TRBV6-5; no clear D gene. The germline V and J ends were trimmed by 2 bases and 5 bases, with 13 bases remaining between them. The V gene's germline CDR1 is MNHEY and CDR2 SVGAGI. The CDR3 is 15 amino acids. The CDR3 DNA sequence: TGTGCCAGCAGTTACGGCAGCAAAGTAAACAATGAGCAGTTCTTC. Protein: CASSYGSKVNNEQFF.

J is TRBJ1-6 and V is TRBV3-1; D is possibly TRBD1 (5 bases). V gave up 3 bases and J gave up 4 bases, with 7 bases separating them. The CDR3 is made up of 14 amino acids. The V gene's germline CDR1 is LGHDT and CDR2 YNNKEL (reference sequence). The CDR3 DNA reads TGTGCCAGCAGCCAGGGACTGTATAATTCACCCCTCCACTTT. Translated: CASSQGLYNSPLHF.

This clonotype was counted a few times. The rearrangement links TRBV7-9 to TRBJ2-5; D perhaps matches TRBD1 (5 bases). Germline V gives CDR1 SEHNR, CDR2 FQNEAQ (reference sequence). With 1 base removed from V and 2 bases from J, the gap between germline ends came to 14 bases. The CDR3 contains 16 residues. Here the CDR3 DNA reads TGTGCCAGCAGCTTAGTGTCTTCTAGGGGACAAGAGACCCAGTACTTC. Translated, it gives CASSLVSSRGQETQYF.

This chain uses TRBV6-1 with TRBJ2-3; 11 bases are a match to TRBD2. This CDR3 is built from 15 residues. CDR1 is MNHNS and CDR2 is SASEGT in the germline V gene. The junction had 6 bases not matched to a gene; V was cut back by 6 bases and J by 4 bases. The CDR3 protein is CASRESSGGADTQYF. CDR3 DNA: TGTGCCAGCAGGGAGAGTAGCGGGGGGGCAGATACGCAGTATTTT.

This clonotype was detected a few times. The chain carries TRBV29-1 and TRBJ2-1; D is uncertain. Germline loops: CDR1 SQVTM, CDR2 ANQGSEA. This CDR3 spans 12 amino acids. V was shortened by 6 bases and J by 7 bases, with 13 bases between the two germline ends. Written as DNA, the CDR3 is TGCAGCGTCGCCCCAGGTGGGAATGAGCAGTTCTTC. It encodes CSVAPGGNEQFF.

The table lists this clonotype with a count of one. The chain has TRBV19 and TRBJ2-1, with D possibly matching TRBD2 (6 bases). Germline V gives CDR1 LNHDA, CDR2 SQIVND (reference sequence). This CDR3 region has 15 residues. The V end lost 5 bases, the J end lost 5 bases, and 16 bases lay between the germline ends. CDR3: CASSAPSAPNNEQFF. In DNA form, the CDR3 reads TGTGCCAGTAGTGCCCCTAGCGCGCCTAACAATGAGCAGTTCTTC.

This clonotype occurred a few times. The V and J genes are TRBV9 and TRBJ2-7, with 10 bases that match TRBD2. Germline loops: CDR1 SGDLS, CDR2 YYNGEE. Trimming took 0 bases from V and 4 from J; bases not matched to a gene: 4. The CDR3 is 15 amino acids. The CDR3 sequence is CASSVGAGGWYEQYF. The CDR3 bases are TGTGCCAGCAGCGTAGGAGCGGGAGGGTGGTACGAGCAGTACTTC.

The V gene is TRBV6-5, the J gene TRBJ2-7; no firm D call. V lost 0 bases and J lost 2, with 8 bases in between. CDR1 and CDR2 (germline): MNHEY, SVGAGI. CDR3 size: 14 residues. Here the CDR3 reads CASSYSLGPYEQYF. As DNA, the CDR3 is TGTGCCAGCAGTTACTCGCTAGGGCCCTACGAGCAGTACTTC.

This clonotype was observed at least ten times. CDR3 region: CSAYEWGEQFF. CDR3 DNA: TGCAGCGCCTATGAGTGGGGTGAGCAGTTCTTC. The chain links TRBV29-1 to TRBJ2-1; D is uncertain. This CDR3 spans 11 amino acids. V was pared by 7 bases and J by 9 bases, with 13 bases between. Germline V lookup: CDR1 SQVTM, CDR2 ANQGSEA.

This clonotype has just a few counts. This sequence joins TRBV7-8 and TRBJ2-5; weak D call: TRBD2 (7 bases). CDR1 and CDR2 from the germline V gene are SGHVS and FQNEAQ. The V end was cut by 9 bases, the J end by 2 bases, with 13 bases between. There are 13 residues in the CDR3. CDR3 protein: CARWGGLQETQYF. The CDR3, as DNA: TGTGCCAGATGGGGGGGGCTACAAGAGACCCAGTACTTC.

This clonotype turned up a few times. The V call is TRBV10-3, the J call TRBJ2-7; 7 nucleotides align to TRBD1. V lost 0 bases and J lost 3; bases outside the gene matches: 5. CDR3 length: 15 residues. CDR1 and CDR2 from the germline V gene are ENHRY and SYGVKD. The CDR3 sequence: CAISESGQQNYEQYF. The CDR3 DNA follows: TGTGCCATCAGTGAGTCGGGACAGCAGAACTACGAGCAGTACTTC.

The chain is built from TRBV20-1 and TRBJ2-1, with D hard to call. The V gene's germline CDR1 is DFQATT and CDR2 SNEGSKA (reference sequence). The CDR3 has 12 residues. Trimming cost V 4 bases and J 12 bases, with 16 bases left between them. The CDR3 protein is CSAKGSLLMQFF. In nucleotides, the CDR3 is TGCAGTGCTAAGGGCTCGCTCCTTATGCAGTTCTTC.

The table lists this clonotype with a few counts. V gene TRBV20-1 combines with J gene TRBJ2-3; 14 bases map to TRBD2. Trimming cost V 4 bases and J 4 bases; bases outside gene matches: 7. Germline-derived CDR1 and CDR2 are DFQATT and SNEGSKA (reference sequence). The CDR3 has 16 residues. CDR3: CSAIRLAGGPPDTQYF. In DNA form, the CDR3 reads TGCAGTGCTATCCGACTAGCGGGGGGGCCTCCAGATACGCAGTATTTT.

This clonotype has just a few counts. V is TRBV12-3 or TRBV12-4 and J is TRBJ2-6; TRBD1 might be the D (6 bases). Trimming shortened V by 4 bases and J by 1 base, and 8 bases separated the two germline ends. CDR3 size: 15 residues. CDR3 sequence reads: CASSYRDSGANVLTF. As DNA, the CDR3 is TGTGCCAGCAGTTACAGGGATTCTGGGGCCAACGTCCTGACTTTC.

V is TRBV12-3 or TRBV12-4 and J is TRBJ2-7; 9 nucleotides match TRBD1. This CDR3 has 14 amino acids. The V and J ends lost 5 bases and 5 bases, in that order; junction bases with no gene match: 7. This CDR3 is CASSPGQGVNEQYF. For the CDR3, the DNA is TGTGCCAGCAGTCCGGGACAGGGAGTGAACGAGCAGTACTTC.

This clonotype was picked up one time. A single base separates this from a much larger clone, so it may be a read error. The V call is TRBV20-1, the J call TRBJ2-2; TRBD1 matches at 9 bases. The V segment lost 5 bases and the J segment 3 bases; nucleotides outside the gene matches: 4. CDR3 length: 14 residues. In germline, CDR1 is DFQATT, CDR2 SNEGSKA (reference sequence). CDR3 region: CSAWGQGYTGELFF. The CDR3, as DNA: TGCAGTGCTTGGGGACAGGGCTACACCGGGGAGCTGTTTTTT.

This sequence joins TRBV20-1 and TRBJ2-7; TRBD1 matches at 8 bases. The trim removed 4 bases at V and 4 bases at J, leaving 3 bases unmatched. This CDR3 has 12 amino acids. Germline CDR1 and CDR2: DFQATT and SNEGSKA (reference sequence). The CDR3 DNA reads TGCAGTGCTAACCGACAGGGGTACGAGCAGTACTTC. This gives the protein CSANRQGYEQYF.

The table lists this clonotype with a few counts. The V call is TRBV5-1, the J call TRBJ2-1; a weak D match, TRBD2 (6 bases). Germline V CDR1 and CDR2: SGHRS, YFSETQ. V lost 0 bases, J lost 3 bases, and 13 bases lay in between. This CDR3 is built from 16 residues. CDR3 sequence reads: CASSLVGGFDYNEQFF. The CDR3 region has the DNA TGCGCCAGCAGCTTGGTAGGAGGGTTCGACTACAATGAGCAGTTCTTC.

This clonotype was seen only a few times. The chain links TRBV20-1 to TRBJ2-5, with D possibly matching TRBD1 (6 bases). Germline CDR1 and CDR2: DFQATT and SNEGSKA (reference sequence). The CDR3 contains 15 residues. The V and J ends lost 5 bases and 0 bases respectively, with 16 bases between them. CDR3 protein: CSAPGQSWYQETQYF. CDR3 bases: TGCAGTGCTCCCGGACAGTCTTGGTACCAAGAGACCCAGTACTTC.

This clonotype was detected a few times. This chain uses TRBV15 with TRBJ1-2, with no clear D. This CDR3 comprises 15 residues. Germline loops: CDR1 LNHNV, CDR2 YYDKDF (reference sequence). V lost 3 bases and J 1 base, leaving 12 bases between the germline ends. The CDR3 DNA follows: TGTGCCACCAGCAGGGGTAGGGCACTTAACTATGGCTACACCTTC. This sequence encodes CATSRGRALNYGYTF.

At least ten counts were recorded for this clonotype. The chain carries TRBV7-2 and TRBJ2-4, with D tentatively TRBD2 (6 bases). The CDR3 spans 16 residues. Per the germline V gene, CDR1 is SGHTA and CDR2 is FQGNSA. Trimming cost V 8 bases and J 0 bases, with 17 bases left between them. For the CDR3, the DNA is TGTGCCAGCGTAGCGCGGGACGCCCTAGCCAAAAACATTCAGTACTTC. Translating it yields CASVARDALAKNIQYF.

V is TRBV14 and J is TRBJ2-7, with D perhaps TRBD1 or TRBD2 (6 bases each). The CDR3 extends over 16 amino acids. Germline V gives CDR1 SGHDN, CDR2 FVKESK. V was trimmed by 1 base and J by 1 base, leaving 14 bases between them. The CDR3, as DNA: TGTGCCAGCAGCCAAGGTTGGGGGGCTGATTCCTACGAGCAGTACTTC. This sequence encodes CASSQGWGADSYEQYF.